The 19 T cell receptor beta chains below were found in one sample sequenced in a study of molecular identifiers for immune sequencing clone quantification. TCRdb used MiXCR to reprocess the PCR reads, holding one entry per CDR3 protein. Among over 600,000 distinct CDR3 sequences listed, nearly 20% were seen once. The sample consisted of naive CD8+ T cells from blood, with Jurkat cell RNA spiked in. The subset here: FACS-sorted CD8+CD4-CCR7+CD45RA+ naive T cells. These receptors all come from a human donor in good health. Some libraries in this study had Jurkat cell RNA spiked in.

This clonotype was counted between two and nine times. V usage is TRBV6-2 or TRBV6-3 and J usage is TRBJ2-5; D might be TRBD2 (6 bases). CDR3 length equals 15 residues. The V gene lost 6 bases and the J gene lost 1 base, with 15 bases spanning the gap. The germline V gene encodes CDR1 MNHEY and CDR2 SVGEGT. CDR3 protein: CASSPLGGPQETQYF. CDR3 in DNA: TGTGCCAGCAGCCCTCTGGGAGGCCCCCAAGAGACCCAGTACTTC.

This clonotype was detected many times. The chain has TRBV2 and TRBJ2-3, with D maybe TRBD2 (6 bases). The CDR3 extends over 14 amino acids. The germline V gene has CDR1 SNHLY and CDR2 FYNNEI. V lost 3 bases, J lost 5 bases, and 12 bases lay in between. DNA for the CDR3: TGTGCCAGCAGTGAGCAGGGAGGAGAAGATACGCAGTATTTT. It is translated as CASSEQGGEDTQYF. Filled out from reference TRBV2 and TRBJ2-3, the complete variable domain reads EPEVTQTPSHQVTQMGQEVILRCVPISNHLYFYWYRQILGQKVEFLVSFYNNEISEKSEIFDDQFSVERPDGSNFTLKIRSTKLEDSAMYFCASSEQGGEDTQYFGPGTRLTVL.

Regarding this clonotype: It may be a read error: a sequence one base away is much more abundant. V usage is TRBV28 and J usage is TRBJ1-5; TRBD1 agrees at 10 bases. The germline gives CDR1 MDHEN, CDR2 SYDVKM. The CDR3 extends over 15 amino acids. CDR3: CATEQGTGENQPQRF. The CDR3 nucleotides read TGTGCCACCGAACAAGGGACAGGGGAAAATCAGCCCCAGCGTTTT.

This clonotype came up many times. The chain combines TRBV7-9 with TRBJ2-7; no clear D gene. Germline CDR1 reads SEHNR; CDR2 reads FQNEAQ (reference sequence). The CDR3 is 15 residues long. Trimming removed 6 bases at V and 1 base at J, with 16 bases between. This CDR3 reads CASSPVLTPSYEQYF. CDR3 sequence (DNA): TGTGCCAGCAGTCCTGTATTGACACCGTCCTACGAGCAGTACTTC.

This clonotype was seen ten or more times. The rearrangement links TRBV7-9 to TRBJ2-5; a weak D match, TRBD1 (6 bases). CDR1 and CDR2 (germline): SEHNR, FQNEAQ (reference sequence). The CDR3 runs to 16 residues. V was pared by 6 bases and J by 0 bases, with 17 bases between. CDR3 loop: CASSTDGGTYQETQYF. The CDR3 nucleotides are TGTGCCAGCAGTACCGATGGGGGCACGTACCAAGAGACCCAGTACTTC.

Many counts were recorded for this clonotype. V usage is TRBV29-1 and J usage is TRBJ2-1; no firm D call. Germline CDR1 and CDR2: SQVTM and ANQGSEA. The CDR3 covers 12 residues. V shed 7 bases and J shed 4 bases, with 11 bases lying between them. The CDR3 DNA is TGCAGCGACGTGGACGGATACAATGAGCAGTTCTTC. Its protein product is CSDVDGYNEQFF.

This clonotype was counted many times. J is TRBJ1-5 and V is TRBV27, with D unclear. The V gene's germline CDR1 is MNHEY and CDR2 SMNVEV (reference sequence). This CDR3 has 14 amino acids. V lost 7 bases, J lost 6 bases, and 16 bases lay in between. CDR3 loop: CASKVGSRGQPQHF. The CDR3 DNA is TGTGCCAGCAAGGTGGGGTCGCGGGGTCAGCCCCAGCATTTT.

This chain connects TRBV12-3 or TRBV12-4 to TRBJ2-7; no definite D call. Deletions cut 3 bases from V and 2 bases from J, with 8 bases between. The CDR3 runs to 13 residues. CDR3 nucleotides: TGTGCCAGCAGTTTCGACAAAACCTACGAGCAGTACTTC. It is translated as CASSFDKTYEQYF.

This clonotype was counted between two and nine times. The chain recombines TRBV4-3 with TRBJ2-3, with TRBD2 matching over 9 bases. Germline V gives CDR1 LGHNA, CDR2 YSLEER. V lost 2 bases, J lost 5 bases, and 11 bases stayed unmatched. CDR3 size: 17 residues. CDR3 in DNA: TGCGCCAGCAGCCAAAACGCGGGAGGGCCCATGGGAGATACGCAGTATTTT. Its translation: CASSQNAGGPMGDTQYF.

Regarding this clonotype: A read error may explain this, as a much larger clone is one base away. The chain links TRBV4-1 to TRBJ2-5; 8 bases agree with TRBD2. Germline V gives CDR1 MGHRA, CDR2 YSYEKL. The CDR3 runs 16 residues. The CDR3 region has the DNA TGCGCCAGCAGCCAAGTCACCGCTAGCGGGCAAGAGACCCGGTACTTC. This gives the protein CASSQVTASGQETRYF.

The chain couples TRBV3-1 to TRBJ2-5, with TRBD2 matching 7 bases. J was trimmed by 4 bases and V by 1 base; bases with no gene match: 9. CDR1 and CDR2 (germline): LGHDT, YNNKEL (reference sequence). This CDR3 has 16 amino acids. CDR3: CASSQVHGGVGETQYF. In DNA, the CDR3 is TGTGCCAGCAGCCAAGTTCATGGGGGGGTCGGAGAGACCCAGTACTTC.

On this clonotype: This may be a read error, as it is one base from a much larger clone. The chain links TRBV29-1 to TRBJ2-7; TRBD1 might be the D (5 bases). The CDR3 loop spans 13 amino acids. Germline-derived CDR1 and CDR2 are SQVTM and ANQGSEA. In DNA form, the CDR3 reads TGCAGCGTTGAGAACGTCCAGGGTCACGAGCGGTACTTC. Translation: CSVENVQGHERYF.

In its sample, this clonotype was seen many times. The chain has TRBV5-4 and TRBJ2-2, with TRBD2 matching over 12 bases. Germline trimming cut 4 bases from V and 7 bases from J; bases unmatched to any gene: 20. CDR1 is SGHNT, CDR2 YYREEE, per germline (reference sequence). The length of the CDR3 is 20 residues. The CDR3 bases are TGTGCCAGCAGCCTGGGACGGGAAATCCTAGGACTAGCGGGGCACGGGGAGCTGTTTTTT. It specifies CASSLGREILGLAGHGELFF.

V is TRBV24-1 and J is TRBJ2-4; 7 nucleotides line up with TRBD2. This CDR3 region has 13 residues. V shed 7 bases, J shed 5 bases, and the junction held 4 bases outside the gene matches. Per germline, CDR1 KGHDR and CDR2 SFDVKD. The CDR3 nucleotides are TGTGCCACCAGCGGGGCGGGGGAAAACATTCAGTACTTC. It yields the protein CATSGAGENIQYF.

A note on this clonotype: A much larger clone lies one base from this, so it may be a read error. Likely a read error: the CDR3 ends without its conserved phenylalanine or tryptophan. The rearrangement joins TRBV20-1 to TRBJ1-5, with D perhaps matching TRBD1 (5 bases). CDR3 length: 13 amino acids. The V gene lost 0 bases and the J gene lost 7 bases, with 10 bases spanning the gap. Germline-derived CDR1 and CDR2 are DFQATT and SNEGSKA (reference sequence). The CDR3 sequence: CSARDKGNQPQHS. CDR3 nucleotide sequence: TGCAGTGCTAGAGATAAGGGGAACCAGCCCCAGCATTCT.

This chain uses TRBV15 with TRBJ2-1; no reliable D call. The V and J ends lost 1 base and 0 bases respectively, with 10 bases between them. The CDR3 loop spans 16 amino acids. CDR1 and CDR2 from the germline V gene are LNHNV and YYDKDF (reference sequence). The CDR3: CATSRVGSASYNEQFF. CDR3 bases: TGTGCCACCAGCAGAGTGGGCTCGGCCTCCTACAATGAGCAGTTCTTC. Full variable domain (remainder filled in from reference TRBV15 and TRBJ2-1): DAMVIQNPRYQVTQFGKPVTLSCSQTLNHNVMYWYQQKSSQAPKLLFHYYDKDFNNEADTPDNFQSRRPNTSFCFLDIRSPGLGDTAMYLCATSRVGSASYNEQFFGPGTRLTVL.

This clonotype was seen only once. Just one base apart from a much larger clone, this may be a read error. The chain has TRBV11-2 and TRBJ2-7, with D unclear. Germline-derived CDR1 and CDR2 are SGHAT and FQNNGV. This CDR3 comprises 14 residues. The CDR3 spells CARSLGAAPHEQYF. The CDR3 bases are TGTGCCCGCAGCTTAGGCGCAGCGCCGCACGAGCAGTACTTC.

This chain joins TRBV6-5 and TRBJ1-2, with D possibly being TRBD1 (5 bases). Trimming took off 3 bases at V and 2 bases at J, with 13 bases between the two ends. Germline V gene data show CDR1 as MNHEY and CDR2 as SVGAGI. This CDR3 spans 15 amino acids. The CDR3 DNA reads as TGTGCCAGCAGTTATTACGGGGGGACCAACTATGGCTACACCTTC. It is translated as CASSYYGGTNYGYTF.

On this clonotype itself: Just one base apart from a much larger clone, this may be a read error. The V and J genes are TRBV7-6 and TRBJ2-5; TRBD2 matches 13 bases. The CDR3 totals 16 residues. Looked up from germline, CDR1 is SGHVS and CDR2 is FNYEAQ. The junction had 8 bases not matched to a gene; V was cut back by 5 bases and J by 5 bases. CDR3 sequence: CASSPRTSGGSETQYF. DNA of the CDR3: TGTGCCAGCAGCCCACGGACTAGCGGGGGTAGCGAGACCCAGTACTTC.